The present entry profiles one T cell receptor beta chain with its context. The germline V gene has CDR1 SGHVS and CDR2 FQNEAQ. The length of the CDR3 is 16 residues. The V and J ends lost 1 base and 4 bases respectively, with 16 bases between them. These data are taken from a study of T cell changes during pregnancy in multiple sclerosis. Clones were sequenced by immunoSEQ multiplex PCR, and TCRdb holds only the in-frame ones, with some missing. The table includes 74,000 or so clones, more than 90% detected once. The clonotype comes from a female donor with multiple sclerosis, enrolled in a pregnancy study. The sequencing here drew on CD4+ T cells from peripheral blood mononuclear cells, taken before pregnancy. The gene calls are TRBV7-8 and TRBJ1-1; D possibly corresponds to TRBD1 (6 bases). The CDR3 bases are TGTGCCAGCAGCTTAGGGCCAGGGGCACTGAGCACTGAAGCTTTCTTT. It specifies CASSLGPGALSTEAFF.